The clone carrying this T cell receptor beta chain was observed a few times. As yet, its antigen is unknown. This sample is drawn from a study of T cell repertoires in cytomegalovirus infection. Overall study: HLA-C-restricted CMV epitopes, recently identified, and well-studied HLA-B-restricted ones were used by the study. Public TCR beta signatures provided an indication of both CMV infection and a matching HLA type. Study-level findings and limits: CMV-specific TCR beta clonotypes restricted by HLA-C dominated the ex vivo response. Carriage of CMV together with the relevant HLA was identifiable through cumulative public TCR beta family frequency.

TCRdb itself ran the reads through MiXCR, one entry per CDR3 protein. The sample contains over 250,000 distinct CDR3 sequences, approximately 22% of which appear only once. The CDR3 has 12 residues. Germline CDR1 and CDR2: LGHNT and FRNRAP. V dropped 4 bases and J dropped 6 bases, with 10 bases sitting between them. The receptor was isolated from a human donor in good health (CMV status not recorded). Some clones in this sample may be carry-over from other donors' samples. The sequencing used cultured PBMCs, collected from culture after CMV antigen stimulation. The chain is built from TRBV12-5 and TRBJ2-7; tentatively, D is TRBD2 (6 bases). The CDR3 coding sequence is TGTGCTAGTGGTTCCGGGGGTGGCGAGCAGTACTTC. This codes for CASGSGGGEQYF.